A single T cell receptor beta chain is shown here with its context. The target antigen is unknown. Profiling relied on immunoSEQ multiplex PCR, and the TCRdb table lists in-frame clones only, not all of them. The sample shows 55,000 to 70,000 clones, roughly four fifths of them seen only once. Germline trimming cut 6 bases from V and 0 bases from J; bases unmatched to any gene: 2. This CDR3 comprises 14 residues. The germline V gene encodes CDR1 KGHDR and CDR2 SFDVKD. Before sequencing, viral peptide pools were used by the ViraFEST assay to expand antigen-specific CD4+ T cells. Culture lasted about nine days before CD4+ T cell isolation. The source of the sample is a study of vaccination effects on CD4 cells after COVID-19.

The TCR comes from a human donor who received a COVID-19 vaccine. V is TRBV24-1 and J is TRBJ2-3; 7 nucleotides agree with TRBD2. Material: CD4+ T cells from PBMCs cultured with HCoV-229E spike peptides, obtained before COVID-19 vaccination. DNA for the CDR3: TGTGCCACCAGTCCCGGGGGGAGCACAGATACGCAGTATTTT. This translates into CATSPGGSTDTQYF.